The T cell receptor beta chain under discussion was sequenced for a study of OX40 agonist ivuxolimab in advanced cancers. Looking at the study overall: Among those enrolled, mean age was 60 years (range roughly 20 to 79) and about 81% were male. Overall study results and limits: On average, a greater number of expanded clones characterised CD8+ T cells relative to CD4+. Among the lowest peripheral clonal expansion occurred in 0.1-3.0 mg/kg partial responders.

In the case of this clone: Its antigen is unknown.

Germline values: CDR1 SGHNT, CDR2 YYREEE (reference sequence). Trimming took 0 bases from V and 5 from J, leaving 3 bases between them. CDR3 length: 12 residues. Peripheral blood came from all dose cohorts at three timepoints. Data came from immunoSEQ multiplex PCR; TCRdb stores just in-frame clones and leaves some out. The table shows about 11,000 clones, with 77% occurring only once. The chain combines TRBV5-4 with TRBJ2-1; D not certain. The sequence was collected from an adult with an advanced solid tumor such as melanoma, head and neck, liver or kidney cancer. This specimen consisted of CD4+ or CD8+ T cells sorted from blood, obtained in a trial of the OX40 agonist ivuxolimab. The CDR3 DNA follows: TGTGCCAGCAGCTTGGGAGACAATGAGCAGTTCTTC. Protein product: CASSLGDNEQFF.